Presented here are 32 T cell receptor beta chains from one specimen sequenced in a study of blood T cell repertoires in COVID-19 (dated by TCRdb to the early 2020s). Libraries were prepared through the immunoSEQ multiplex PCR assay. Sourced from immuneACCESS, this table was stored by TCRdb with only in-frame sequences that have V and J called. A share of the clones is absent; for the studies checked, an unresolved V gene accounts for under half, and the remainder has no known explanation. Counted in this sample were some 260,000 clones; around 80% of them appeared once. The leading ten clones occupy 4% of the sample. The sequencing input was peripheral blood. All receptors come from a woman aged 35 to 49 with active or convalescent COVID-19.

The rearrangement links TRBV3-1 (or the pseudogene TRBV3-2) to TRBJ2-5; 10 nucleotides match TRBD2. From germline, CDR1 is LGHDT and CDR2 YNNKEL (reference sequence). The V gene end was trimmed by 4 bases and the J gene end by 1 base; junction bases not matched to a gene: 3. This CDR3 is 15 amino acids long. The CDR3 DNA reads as TGTGCCAGCAGCCCAGCGGGGGGGCCCCAAGAGACCCAGTACTTC. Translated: CASSPAGGPQETQYF.

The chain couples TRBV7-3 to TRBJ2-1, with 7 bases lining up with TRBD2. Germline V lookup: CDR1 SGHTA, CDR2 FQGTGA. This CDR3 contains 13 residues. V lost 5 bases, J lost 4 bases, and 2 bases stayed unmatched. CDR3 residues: CASSPGGYNEQFF. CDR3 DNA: TGTGCCAGCAGCCCGGGGGGATACAATGAGCAGTTCTTC. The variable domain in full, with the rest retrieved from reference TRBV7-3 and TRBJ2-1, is GAGVSQTPSNKVTEKGKYVELRCDPISGHTALYWYRQSLGQGPEFLIYFQGTGAADDSGLPNDRFFAVRPEGSVSTLKIQRTERGDSAVYLCASSPGGYNEQFFGPGTRLTVL.

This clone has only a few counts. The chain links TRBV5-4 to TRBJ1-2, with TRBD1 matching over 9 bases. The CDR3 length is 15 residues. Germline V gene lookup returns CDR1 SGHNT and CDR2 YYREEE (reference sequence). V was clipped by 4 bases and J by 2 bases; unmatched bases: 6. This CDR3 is CASSTPDRGNYGYTF. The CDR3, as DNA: TGTGCCAGCAGCACCCCTGACAGGGGGAACTATGGCTACACCTTC.

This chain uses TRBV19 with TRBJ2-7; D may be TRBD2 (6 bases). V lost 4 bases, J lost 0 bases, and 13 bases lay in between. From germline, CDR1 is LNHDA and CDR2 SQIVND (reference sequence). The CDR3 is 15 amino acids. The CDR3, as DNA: TGTGCCAGTAGTACATCCGGGACTCTCTCCTACGAGCAGTACTTC. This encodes CASSTSGTLSYEQYF. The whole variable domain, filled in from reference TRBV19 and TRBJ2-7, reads DGGITQSPKYLFRKEGQNVTLSCEQNLNHDAMYWYRQDPGQGLRLIYYSQIVNDFQKGDIAEGYSVSREKKESFPLTVTSAQKNPTAFYLCASSTSGTLSYEQYFGPGTRLTVT.

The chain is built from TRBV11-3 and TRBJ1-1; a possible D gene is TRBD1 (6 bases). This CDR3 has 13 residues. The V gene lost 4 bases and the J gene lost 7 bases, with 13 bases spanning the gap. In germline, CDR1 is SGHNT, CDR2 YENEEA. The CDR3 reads CASSSQGEGEAFF. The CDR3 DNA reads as TGTGCCAGCAGCTCACAGGGTGAAGGTGAAGCTTTCTTT. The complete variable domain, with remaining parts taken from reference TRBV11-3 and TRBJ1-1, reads EAGVVQSPRYKIIEKKQPVAFWCNPISGHNTLYWYLQNLGQGPELLIRYENEEAVDDSQLPKDRFSAERLKGVDSTLKIQPAELGDSAVYLCASSSQGEGEAFFGQGTRLTVV.

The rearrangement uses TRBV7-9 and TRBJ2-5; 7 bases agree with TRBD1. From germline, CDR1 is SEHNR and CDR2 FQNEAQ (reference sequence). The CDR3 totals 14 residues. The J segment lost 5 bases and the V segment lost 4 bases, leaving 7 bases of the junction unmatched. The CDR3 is CASSSTTGDETQYF. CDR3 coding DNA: TGTGCCAGCAGCTCGACCACAGGGGACGAGACCCAGTACTTC.

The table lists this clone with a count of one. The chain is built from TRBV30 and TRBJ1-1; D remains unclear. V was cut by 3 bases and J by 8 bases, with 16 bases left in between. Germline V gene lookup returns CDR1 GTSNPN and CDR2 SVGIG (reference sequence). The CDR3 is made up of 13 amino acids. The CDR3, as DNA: TGTGCCTGGAGGGTTAGATGGGCATCCGAAGCTTTCTTT. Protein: CAWRVRWASEAFF.

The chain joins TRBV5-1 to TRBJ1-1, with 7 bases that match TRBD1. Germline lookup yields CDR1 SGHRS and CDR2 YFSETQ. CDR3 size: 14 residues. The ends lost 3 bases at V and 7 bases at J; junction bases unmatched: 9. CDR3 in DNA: TGCGCCAGCAGCTCGGGACAGTCTGCTCTTGAAGCTTTCTTT. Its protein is CASSSGQSALEAFF.

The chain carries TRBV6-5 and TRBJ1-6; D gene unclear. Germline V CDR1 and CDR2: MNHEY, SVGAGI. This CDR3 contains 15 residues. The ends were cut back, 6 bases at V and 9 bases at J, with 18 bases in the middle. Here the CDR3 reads CASRNTEGRSSPLHF. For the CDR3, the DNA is TGTGCCAGCAGGAACACAGAAGGTCGTTCTTCACCCCTCCACTTT.

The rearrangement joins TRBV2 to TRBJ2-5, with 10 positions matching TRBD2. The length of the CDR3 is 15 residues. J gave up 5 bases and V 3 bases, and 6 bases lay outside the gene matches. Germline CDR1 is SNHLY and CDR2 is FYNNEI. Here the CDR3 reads CASSDASGGAETQYF. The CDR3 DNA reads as TGTGCCAGCAGTGATGCCAGCGGGGGGGCGGAGACCCAGTACTTC.

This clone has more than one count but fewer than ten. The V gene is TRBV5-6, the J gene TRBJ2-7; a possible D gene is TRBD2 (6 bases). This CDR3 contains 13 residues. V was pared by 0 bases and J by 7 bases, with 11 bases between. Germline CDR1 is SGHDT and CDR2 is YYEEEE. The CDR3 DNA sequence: TGTGCCAGCAGCTTGGTGCGGGGCCCTGAGCAGTACTTC. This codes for CASSLVRGPEQYF.

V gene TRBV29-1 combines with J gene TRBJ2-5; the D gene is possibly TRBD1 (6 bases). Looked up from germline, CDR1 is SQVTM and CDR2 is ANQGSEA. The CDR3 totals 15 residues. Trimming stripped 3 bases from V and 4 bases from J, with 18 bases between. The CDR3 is CSVDILGGGGETQYF. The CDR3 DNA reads TGCAGCGTTGACATACTTGGGGGCGGAGGAGAGACCCAGTACTTC.

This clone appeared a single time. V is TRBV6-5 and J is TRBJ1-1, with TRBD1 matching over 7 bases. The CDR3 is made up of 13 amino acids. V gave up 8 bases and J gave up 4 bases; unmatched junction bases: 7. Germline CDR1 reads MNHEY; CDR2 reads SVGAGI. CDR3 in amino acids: CASPRQGRTEAFF. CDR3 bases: TGTGCCAGCCCCCGACAGGGCCGCACTGAAGCTTTCTTT.

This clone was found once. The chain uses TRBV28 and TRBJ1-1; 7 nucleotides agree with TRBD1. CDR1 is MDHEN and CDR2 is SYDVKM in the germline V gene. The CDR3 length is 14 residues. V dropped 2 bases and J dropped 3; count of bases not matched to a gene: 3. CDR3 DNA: TGTGCCAGCAGTTTAGCGACAGGGTACACTGAAGCTTTCTTT. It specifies CASSLATGYTEAFF.

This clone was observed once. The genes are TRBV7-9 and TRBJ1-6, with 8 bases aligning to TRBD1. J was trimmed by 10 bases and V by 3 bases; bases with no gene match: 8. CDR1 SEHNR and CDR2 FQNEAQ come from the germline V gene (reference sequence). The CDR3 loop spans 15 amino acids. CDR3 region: CASSFFGQGESPLHF. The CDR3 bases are TGTGCCAGCAGCTTTTTCGGACAGGGCGAGTCACCCCTCCACTTT.

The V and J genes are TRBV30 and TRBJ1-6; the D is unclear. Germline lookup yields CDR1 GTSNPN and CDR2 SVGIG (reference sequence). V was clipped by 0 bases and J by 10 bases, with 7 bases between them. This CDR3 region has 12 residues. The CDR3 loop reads CAWSVSRSPLHF. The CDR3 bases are TGTGCCTGGAGTGTAAGTCGGTCACCCCTCCACTTT.

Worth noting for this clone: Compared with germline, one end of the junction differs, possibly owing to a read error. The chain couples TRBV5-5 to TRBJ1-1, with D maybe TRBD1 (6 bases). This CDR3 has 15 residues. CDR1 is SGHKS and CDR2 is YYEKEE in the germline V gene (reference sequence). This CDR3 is CASSSGGLLLDRLLF. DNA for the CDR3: TGTGCCAGCAGCTCCGGGGGGCTACTATTAGACAGACTACTCTTT. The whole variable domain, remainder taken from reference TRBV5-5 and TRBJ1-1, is DAGVTQSPTHLIKTRGQQVTLRCSPISGHKSVSWYQQVLGQGPQFIFQYYEKEERGRGNFPDRFSARQFPNYSSELNVNALLLGDSALYLCASSSGGLLLDRLLFGQGTRLTVV.

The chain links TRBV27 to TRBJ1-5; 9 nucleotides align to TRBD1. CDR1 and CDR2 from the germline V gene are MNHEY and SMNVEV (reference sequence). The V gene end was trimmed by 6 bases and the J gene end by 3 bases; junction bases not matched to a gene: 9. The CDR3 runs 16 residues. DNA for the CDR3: TGTGCCAGCAGGAACCGGGACAGGGACCCCAATCAGCCCCAGCATTTT. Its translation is CASRNRDRDPNQPQHF.

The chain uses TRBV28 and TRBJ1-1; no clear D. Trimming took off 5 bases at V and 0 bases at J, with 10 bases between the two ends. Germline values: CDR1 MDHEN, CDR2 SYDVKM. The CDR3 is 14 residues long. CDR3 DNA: TGTGCCAGCAGTAAGAGCATCATGAACACTGAAGCTTTCTTT. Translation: CASSKSIMNTEAFF.

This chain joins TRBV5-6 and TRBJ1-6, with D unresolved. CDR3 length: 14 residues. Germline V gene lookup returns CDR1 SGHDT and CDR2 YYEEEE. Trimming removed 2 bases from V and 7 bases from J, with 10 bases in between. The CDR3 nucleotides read TGTGCCAGCAGCTTAGAGGGTCTAAATTCACCCCTCCACTTT. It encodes CASSLEGLNSPLHF.

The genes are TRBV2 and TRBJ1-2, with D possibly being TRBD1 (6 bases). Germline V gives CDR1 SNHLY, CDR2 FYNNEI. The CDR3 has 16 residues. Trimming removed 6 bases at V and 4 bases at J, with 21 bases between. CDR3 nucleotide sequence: TGTGCCAGCAGCGACAGTCCTAACAGGGCCTCCTATGGCTACACCTTC. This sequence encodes CASSDSPNRASYGYTF.

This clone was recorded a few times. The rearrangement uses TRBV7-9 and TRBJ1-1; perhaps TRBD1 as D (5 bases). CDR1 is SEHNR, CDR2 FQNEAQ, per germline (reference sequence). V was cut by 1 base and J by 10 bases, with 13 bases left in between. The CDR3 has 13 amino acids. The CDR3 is CASSLGEGAGAFF. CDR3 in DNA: TGTGCCAGCAGCTTAGGGGAAGGGGCAGGAGCTTTCTTT.

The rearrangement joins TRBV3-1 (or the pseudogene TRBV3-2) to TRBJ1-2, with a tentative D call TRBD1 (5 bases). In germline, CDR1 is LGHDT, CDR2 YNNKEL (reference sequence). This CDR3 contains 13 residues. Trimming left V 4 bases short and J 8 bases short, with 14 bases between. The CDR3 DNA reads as TGTGCCAGCAGCCGTCAAGGGGCAGGAGGCTACACCTTC. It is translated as CASSRQGAGGYTF.

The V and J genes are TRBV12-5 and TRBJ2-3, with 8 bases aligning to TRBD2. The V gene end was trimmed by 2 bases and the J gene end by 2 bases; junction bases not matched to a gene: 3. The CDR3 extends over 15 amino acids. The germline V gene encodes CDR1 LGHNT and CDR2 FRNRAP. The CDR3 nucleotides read TGTGCTAGTGGTTTGTTCGGGGGGGTCACAGATACGCAGTATTTT. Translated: CASGLFGGVTDTQYF. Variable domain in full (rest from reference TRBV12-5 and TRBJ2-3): DARVTQTPRHKVTEMGQEVTMRCQPILGHNTVFWYRQTMMQGLELLAYFRNRAPLDDSGMPKDRFSAEMPDATLATLKIQPSEPRDSAVYFCASGLFGGVTDTQYFGPGTRLTVL.

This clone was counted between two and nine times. This CDR3 is CAINPGGNTEAFF. The CDR3 DNA reads as TGTGCCATCAACCCAGGAGGGAACACTGAAGCTTTCTTT. The genes are TRBV10-3 and TRBJ1-1, with D unclear. Per the germline V gene, CDR1 is ENHRY and CDR2 is SYGVKD. With 7 bases removed from V and 1 base from J, the gap between germline ends came to 10 bases. This CDR3 comprises 13 residues.

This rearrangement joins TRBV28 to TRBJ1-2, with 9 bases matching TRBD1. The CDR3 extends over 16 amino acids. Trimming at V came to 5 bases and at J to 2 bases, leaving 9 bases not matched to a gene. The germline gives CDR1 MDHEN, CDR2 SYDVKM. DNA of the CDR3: TGTGCCAGCAGTATATCCACCGGGACAGGGAACTATGGCTACACCTTC. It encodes CASSISTGTGNYGYTF.

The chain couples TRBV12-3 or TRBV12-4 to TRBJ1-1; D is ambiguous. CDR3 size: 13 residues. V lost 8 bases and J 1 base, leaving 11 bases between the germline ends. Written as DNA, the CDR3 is TGTGCCAGCGGGAGGAACACGAACACTGAAGCTTTCTTT. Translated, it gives CASGRNTNTEAFF.

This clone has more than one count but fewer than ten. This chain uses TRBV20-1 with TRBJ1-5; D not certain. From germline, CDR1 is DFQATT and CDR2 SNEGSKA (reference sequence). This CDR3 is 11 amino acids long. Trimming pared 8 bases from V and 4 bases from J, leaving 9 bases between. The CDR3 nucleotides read TGCAGTTGCGGCGAGAATCAGCCCCAGCATTTT. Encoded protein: CSCGENQPQHF.

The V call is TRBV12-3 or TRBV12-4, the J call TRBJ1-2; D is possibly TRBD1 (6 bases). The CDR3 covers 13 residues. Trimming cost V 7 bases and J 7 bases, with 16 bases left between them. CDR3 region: CASTLGGAGGYTF. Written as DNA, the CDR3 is TGTGCCAGCACCTTAGGGGGGGCGGGTGGCTACACCTTC.

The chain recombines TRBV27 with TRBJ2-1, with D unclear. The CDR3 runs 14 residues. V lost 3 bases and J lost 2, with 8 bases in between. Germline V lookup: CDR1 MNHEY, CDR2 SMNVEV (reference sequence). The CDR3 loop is CASSLIGPYNEQFF. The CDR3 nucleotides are TGTGCCAGCAGTTTGATTGGGCCCTACAATGAGCAGTTCTTC.

The CDR3 DNA is TGTGCCAGCATGCCATGGCTAGGGGGTCTCTACAATGAGCAGTTCTTC. Translation: CASMPWLGGLYNEQFF. The chain carries TRBV4-2 and TRBJ2-1; TRBD1 might be the D (6 bases). CDR1 is LGHNA and CDR2 is YNFKEQ in the germline V gene. V lost 7 bases to trimming and J lost 3 bases, with 19 bases between them. The CDR3 consists of 16 residues.

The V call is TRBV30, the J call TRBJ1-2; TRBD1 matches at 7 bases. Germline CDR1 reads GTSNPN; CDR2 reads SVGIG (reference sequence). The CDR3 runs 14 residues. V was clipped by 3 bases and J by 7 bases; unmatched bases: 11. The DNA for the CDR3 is TGTGCCTGGAGAGACCTGGAGGGGGCTGTTGGCTACACCTTC. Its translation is CAWRDLEGAVGYTF. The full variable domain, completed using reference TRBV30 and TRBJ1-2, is SQTIHQWPATLVQPVGSPLSLECTVEGTSNPNLYWYRQAAGRGLQLLFYSVGIGQISSEVPQNLSASRPQDRQFILSSKKLLLSDSGFYLCAWRDLEGAVGYTFGSGTRLTVV.